These 8 T cell receptor beta chains share one sample of origin, sequenced in a study of T cell responses to AZD1222 COVID-19 vaccine. Clones were sequenced by immunoSEQ multiplex PCR, and TCRdb holds only the in-frame ones, with some missing. The table shows more than 150,000 clones, with approximately 94% occurring only once. The sequenced sample was peripheral blood, obtained 28 days after the second AZD1222 dose. These receptors originate from an adult who received the AZD1222 COVID-19 vaccine.

This clone was observed a single time. The chain carries TRBV6-5 and TRBJ1-2, with 9 bases matching TRBD1. The CDR3 covers 14 residues. Per germline, CDR1 MNHEY and CDR2 SVGAGI. V shed 6 bases, J shed 5 bases, and the junction held 7 bases outside the gene matches. CDR3 sequence reads: CASRATGGGYGYTF. For the CDR3, the DNA is TGTGCCAGCAGGGCCACAGGGGGCGGTTATGGCTACACCTTC.

In its sample, this clone was seen once. The rearrangement joins TRBV7-2 to TRBJ1-1; D gene uncertain. CDR1 and CDR2 from the germline V gene are SGHTA and FQGNSA. CDR3 size: 14 residues. Trimming took 5 bases from V and 2 from J, leaving 12 bases between them. CDR3 protein: CASSPLATNTEAFF. CDR3 nucleotides: TGTGCCAGCAGCCCCCTTGCCACTAACACTGAAGCTTTCTTT.

This clone was recorded once. This chain uses TRBV3-1 (or the pseudogene TRBV3-2) with TRBJ1-2; D perhaps matches TRBD1 (5 bases). The CDR3 extends over 15 amino acids. Deletions cut 0 bases from V and 2 bases from J, with 10 bases between. Germline CDR1 and CDR2: LGHDT and YNNKEL (reference sequence). The DNA of the CDR3 is TGTGCCAGCAGCCAAGATGGGCCAGGGAACTATGGCTACACCTTC. It encodes CASSQDGPGNYGYTF.

The J gene is TRBJ1-6, the V gene TRBV12-3 or TRBV12-4; tentatively, D is TRBD1 (5 bases). The V and J ends lost 6 bases and 4 bases respectively, with 7 bases between them. CDR3 length equals 13 residues. CDR3 in DNA: TGTGCCAGCAGCCAGGGTTATAATTCACCCCTCCACTTT. It specifies CASSQGYNSPLHF.

The chain has TRBV9 and TRBJ2-2; no reliable D call. This CDR3 has 16 residues. Germline CDR1 reads SGDLS; CDR2 reads YYNGEE. V gave up 0 bases and J gave up 6 bases, with 15 bases separating them. The CDR3 protein is CASSVDGFSAAGELFF. The CDR3 coding sequence is TGTGCCAGCAGCGTAGATGGGTTTTCGGCGGCCGGGGAGCTGTTTTTT.

The chain carries TRBV9 and TRBJ1-2; possible D gene TRBD1, 5 bases. The ends were cut back, 3 bases at V and 4 bases at J, with 16 bases in the middle. This CDR3 spans 15 amino acids. CDR1 is SGDLS and CDR2 is YYNGEE in the germline V gene. CDR3 protein: CASSARVQGAYGYTF. CDR3 DNA sequence: TGTGCCAGCAGCGCCCGGGTGCAGGGCGCCTATGGCTACACCTTC.

The genes are TRBV7-6 and TRBJ2-7, with a tentative D call TRBD1 (5 bases). The CDR3 covers 13 residues. Germline V gene sequence: CDR1 SGHVS, CDR2 FNYEAQ. Trimming removed 1 base from V and 2 bases from J, with 6 bases in between. This CDR3 reads CASSLDRTYEQYF. In nucleotides, the CDR3 is TGTGCCAGCAGCTTAGACAGGACCTACGAGCAGTACTTC.

The genes are TRBV28 and TRBJ1-6; no definite D call. The CDR3 contains 12 residues. The V end was cut by 6 bases, the J end by 10 bases, with 10 bases between. Germline CDR1 is MDHEN and CDR2 is SYDVKM. CDR3 coding DNA: TGTGCCAGCAGGTCGGCGGGATCACCCCTCCACTTT. Protein sequence: CASRSAGSPLHF.